Presented here are 5 T cell receptor beta chains from one specimen sequenced in a study of cytomegalovirus exposure and HLA in healthy donors. Profiled with immunoSEQ multiplex PCR; TCRdb holds only in-frame clones, not every one. This sample has some 170,000 clones, with about nine tenths found just once. What was sequenced was PBMCs. These receptors all stem from a man aged 18 to 30 in good health and CMV-seropositive.

The DNA of the CDR3 is TGTGCCAGCAGTTTCTCTTGGTGGGGGCGCCCGGATGAGTCTGGCTACACCTTC. It is translated as CASSFSWWGRPDESGYTF. The chain combines TRBV28 with TRBJ1-2, with a possible D match to TRBD1 (6 bases). Germline CDR1 MDHEN, CDR2 SYDVKM. V dropped 3 bases and J dropped 7 bases, with 27 bases sitting between them. This CDR3 region has 18 residues.

The genes are TRBV28 and TRBJ2-3, with 10 positions matching TRBD2. The CDR3 spans 17 residues. Germline V lookup: CDR1 MDHEN, CDR2 SYDVKM. Unmatched junction bases numbered 13, after V lost 8 bases and J lost 2 bases. The CDR3 coding sequence is TGTGCCAGCTCACTGATGGCCACTAGCGGGGCCACAGATACGCAGTATTTT. It codes for CASSLMATSGATDTQYF.

This chain connects TRBV7-2 to TRBJ2-7; 8 bases are shared with TRBD2. The CDR3 sequence is 17 residues long. After removal of 3 bases from V and 2 bases from J, the junction contained 12 bases not matched to a gene. Per the germline V gene, CDR1 is SGHTA and CDR2 is FQGNSA. DNA of the CDR3: TGTGCCAGCAGCTTGAGTTCGGGGGCGGGAGGAACCTACGAGCAGTACTTC. It codes for CASSLSSGAGGTYEQYF.

The V gene is TRBV9, the J gene TRBJ1-5; D is unresolved. Germline lookup yields CDR1 SGDLS and CDR2 YYNGEE. V gave up 3 bases and J gave up 9 bases, with 13 bases separating them. This CDR3 contains 13 residues. The CDR3 spells CASSGTSSGPQHF. The CDR3, as DNA: TGTGCCAGCAGCGGCACATCCTCGGGGCCCCAGCATTTT.

CDR3 protein: CAPPGEQYF. DNA of the CDR3: TGTGCCCCACCGGGCGAGCAGTACTTC. The J gene is TRBJ2-7, the V gene TRBV30; D is uncertain. V lost 8 bases to trimming and J lost 6 bases, with 8 bases between them. Per the germline V gene, CDR1 is GTSNPN and CDR2 is SVGIG (reference sequence). The CDR3 spans 9 residues.